This TCR beta chain was sequenced in a study of T cell responses to AZD1222 COVID-19 vaccine (dated by TCRdb to about 2021). Study-level background: A total of 233 trial participants underwent TCR sequencing, of whom about 210 had received two doses of AZD1222 and around 25 had received two doses of the MenACWY control vaccine. Trial participants were enrolled by age into 18-55, 56-69 and 70-plus year subgroups, with roughly 150, 30 and 60 TCR-sequenced participants respectively. Broader findings and caveats from the paper: Epitopes outside the regions mutated in the B.1.351 and B.1.1.7 variants were reportedly recognized by nearly half of the unique spike-specific TCRs. Most participants were white British and females outnumbered males, and the authors suggested that clonal diversity may have been underestimated. The 56-69-year group was small, and its depth increase did not reach significance, likely because of low power. A significant rise in spike-specific TCR breadth and depth was observed after two AZD1222 doses relative to day 0 and relative to MenACWY recipients. Because no day 14 peak-response samples were available, repertoires were characterized only after the peak T cell response. The vaccine-associated CD4 TCRs covered the entire spike protein, and the dominant responses fell in regions 160-218 and 743-854. Conclusions about previously exposed vaccinees are limited, since just 6 or 7 AZD1222 recipients were seropositive for SARS-CoV-2 at baseline.

The meaning of the sample's time point label: about 28 days (+/-7) after the second vaccine dose. AZD1222 recipients with second doses at about 4 weeks or about 12 weeks were pooled, because spike-specific TCR depth and breadth did not differ between schedules. The vaccinee samples were drawn from two UK trials, COV001 and COV002, one of which was a single-blind randomized controlled phase 2/3 trial testing AZD1222 (ChAdOx1 nCoV-19) in healthy adults. For TCRbeta chain sequencing, PBMC samples from trial participants were taken at day 0 and at day 28 after the second dose. The germline V gene (reference sequence) specifies SGHNT as CDR1 and YYREEE as CDR2. The junction carries 14 bases between V and J, which are trimmed by 4 bases and 3 bases respectively. The CDR3 contains 15 residues, cysteine and phenylalanine counted. Only the CDR3 region is kept as DNA, spanning 45 bases read in frame from base 1.

The CDR3 regions of human TCRbeta chains were subjected to immunosequencing. In the authors' own workflow: TCRs in the repertoires were matched against a reference library of SARS-CoV-2-specific TCRs that had been generated with the MIRA antigen-specificity platform. Breadth was defined as the fraction of unique TCRs that were SARS-CoV-2-associated. Depth was defined as the fraction of total T cells that were SARS-CoV-2-associated. Using the MIRA data, each spike-specific TCR was assigned both to the spike region to which the TCR was reactive and to a CD4 or CD8 class. Log10-transformed breadth and depth values were compared by one-way ANOVA with Sidak's multiple comparisons tests. Imported from immuneACCESS, the table was reduced by TCRdb to in-frame sequences with V and J called. These copies leave out some clones; in studies compared against another copy, an unresolved V gene accounts for under half, and the cause of the remainder is not known. V, J and clone size are those of that table, while D and trimming were read from the DNA. The sample has about 110,000 clones on record, about 89% of them singletons. The ten largest make up 4.4% of the sample.

This clone was seen just once. Its recognized antigen is unknown. It has no much larger one-base neighbor in the sample; base qualities were not kept. The chain uses TRBV5-4 and TRBJ1-5, and TRBD1 may be the D gene, going by 6 matching bases. This specimen was peripheral blood, taken 28 days after the second AZD1222 dose. The receptor was isolated from an adult who received the AZD1222 COVID-19 vaccine. The encoded CDR3 is CASSQDSSPNQPQHF. The DNA sequence is TGTGCCAGCAGCCAGGACAGTTCCCCCAATCAGCCCCAGCATTTT.